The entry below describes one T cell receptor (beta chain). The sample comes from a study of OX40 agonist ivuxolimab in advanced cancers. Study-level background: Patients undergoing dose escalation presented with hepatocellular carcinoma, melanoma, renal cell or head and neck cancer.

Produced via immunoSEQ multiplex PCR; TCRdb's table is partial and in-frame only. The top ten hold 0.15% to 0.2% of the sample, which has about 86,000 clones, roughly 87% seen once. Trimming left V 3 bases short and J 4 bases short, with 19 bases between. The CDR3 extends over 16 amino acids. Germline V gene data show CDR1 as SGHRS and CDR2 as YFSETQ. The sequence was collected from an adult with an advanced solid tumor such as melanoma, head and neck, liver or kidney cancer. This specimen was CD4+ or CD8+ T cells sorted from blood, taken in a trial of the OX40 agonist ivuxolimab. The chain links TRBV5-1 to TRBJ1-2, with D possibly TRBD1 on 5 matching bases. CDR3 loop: CASSYDEGALFYGYTF. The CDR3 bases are TGCGCCAGCAGCTATGATGAAGGGGCCCTCTTCTATGGCTACACCTTC.